This TCR beta chain was found in a study of blood T cells in healthy people across ages. Findings and caveats of the study: Whereas aged donors had fewer naive CD4+ cells, long-lived donors had more of them and higher diversity. Unsorted PBMCs prevented conclusive naive versus antigen-experienced comparison.

This clonotype came up a few times. The antigen remains unidentified. A second about 7 to 12 cycle PCR used barcoded and J-beta primers. TCRdb ran MiXCR on the 5' RACE reads and lists one entry per CDR3 protein. The sample carries approximately 600,000 distinct CDR3 sequences, around 54% recorded once. The source of this sequence is a man aged 55 to 70 in good health. Material: blood.

The CDR3 nucleotides read TGTGCCAGCAGCGAGACAGGGAACTTCTACAATGAGCAGTTCTTC. Translation: CASSETGNFYNEQFF. The chain is built from TRBV7-9 and TRBJ2-1, with TRBD1 identical over 7 bases. CDR1 and CDR2 (germline): SEHNR, FQNEAQ (reference sequence). The ends lost 5 bases at V and 3 bases at J; junction bases unmatched: 7. The CDR3 is 15 amino acids.